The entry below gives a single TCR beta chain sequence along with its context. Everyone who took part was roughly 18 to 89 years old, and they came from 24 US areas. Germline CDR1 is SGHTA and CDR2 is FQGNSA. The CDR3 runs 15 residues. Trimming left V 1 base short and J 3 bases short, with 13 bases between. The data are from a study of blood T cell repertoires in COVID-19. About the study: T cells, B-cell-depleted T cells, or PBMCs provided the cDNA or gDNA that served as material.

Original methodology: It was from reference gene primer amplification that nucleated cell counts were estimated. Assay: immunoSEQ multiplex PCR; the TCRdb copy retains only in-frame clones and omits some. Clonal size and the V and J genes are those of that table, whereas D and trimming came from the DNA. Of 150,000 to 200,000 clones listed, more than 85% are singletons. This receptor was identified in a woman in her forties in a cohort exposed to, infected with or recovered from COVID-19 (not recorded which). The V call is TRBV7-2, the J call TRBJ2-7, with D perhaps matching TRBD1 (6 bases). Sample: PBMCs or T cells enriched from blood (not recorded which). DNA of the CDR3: TGTGCCAGCAGCTTAGGGGCAGGGACAAACTACGAGCAGTACTTC. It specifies CASSLGAGTNYEQYF. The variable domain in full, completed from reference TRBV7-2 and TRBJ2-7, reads GAGVSQSPSNKVTEKGKDVELRCDPISGHTALYWYRQSLGQGLEFLIYFQGNSAPDKSGLPSDRFSAERTGGSVSTLTIQRTQQEDSAVYLCASSLGAGTNYEQYFGPGTRLTVT.